This T cell receptor (beta chain) comes out of a study of T-cell memory formation after mild COVID-19. In its sample, this clonotype was seen a few times. Germline values: CDR1 SGDLS, CDR2 YYNGEE. Trimming took off 0 bases at V and 2 bases at J, with 14 bases between the two ends. The CDR3 covers 16 residues. TCR alpha and TCR beta cDNA libraries carrying sample barcodes and UMIs came from 5'RACE with constant-segment primers. TCRdb called the 5' RACE reads again in MiXCR, with one record for every CDR3 protein. This sample carries roughly 130,000 distinct CDR3 sequences, roughly 15% of them seen once, and the ten largest clones take about 15%.

The sample was PBMCs or a T cell subset sorted from them (not recorded which). The chain joins TRBV9 to TRBJ2-5; tentatively, D is TRBD2 (5 bases). The TCR originated in an adult woman who had mild COVID-19 (a few samples of this study predate the infection). Cell type and time point are not known. The CDR3: CASSVAGGIAQETQYF. CDR3 nucleotide sequence: TGTGCCAGCAGCGTAGCTGGAGGTATAGCACAAGAGACCCAGTACTTC.